This TCR beta chain appears in the sequencing data of a study of Tregs in tolerant kidney transplant recipients. Study-wide results and caveats: Validation in larger populations is needed because few patients were studied.

The CDR3 covers 14 residues. To note about this clone: Its antigen remains unidentified.

Using immunoSEQ multiplex PCR, the repertoire was profiled, and TCRdb retains in-frame clones only, with some absent. The sample includes roughly 66,000 clones, roughly 89% of them seen just once. The V gene is TRBV21-1, the J gene TRBJ2-7; the tabulated D call, TRBD2, remains unverified against the DNA. TRBV21-1 is deemed a pseudogene. The sample consisted of CD8+ T cells from blood, taken before the transplant. This clonotype originated in a human donor who received a combined kidney and bone marrow transplant. Written as DNA, the CDR3 is TGTGCCAGCAGCAAGTCCAGGGACTGCTACGAGCAGTACTTC. Amino acids: CASSKSRDCYEQYF.